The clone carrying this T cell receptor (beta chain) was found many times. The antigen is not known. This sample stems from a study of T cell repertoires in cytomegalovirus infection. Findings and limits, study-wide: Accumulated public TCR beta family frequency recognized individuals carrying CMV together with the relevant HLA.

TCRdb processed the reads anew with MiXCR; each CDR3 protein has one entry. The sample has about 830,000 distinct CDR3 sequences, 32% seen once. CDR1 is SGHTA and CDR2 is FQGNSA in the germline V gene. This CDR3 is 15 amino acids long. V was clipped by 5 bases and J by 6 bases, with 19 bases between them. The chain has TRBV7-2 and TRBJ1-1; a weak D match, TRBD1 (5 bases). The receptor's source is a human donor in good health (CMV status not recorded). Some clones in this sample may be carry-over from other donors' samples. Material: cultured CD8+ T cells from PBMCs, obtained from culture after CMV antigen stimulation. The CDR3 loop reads CASSRSGGIRSEAFF. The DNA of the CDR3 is TGTGCCAGCAGCCGAAGTGGGGGTATTCGTTCTGAAGCTTTCTTT.